This is a list of T cell receptor beta chains from one sample in a study of T cell changes during pregnancy in multiple sclerosis. Generated by immunoSEQ multiplex PCR, the TCRdb table keeps only in-frame clones and is missing some. This table has around 63,000 clones, 92% appearing once. The sample here was peripheral blood, taken in the third trimester of pregnancy. These receptors were taken from a female donor in good health, enrolled as a control in a pregnancy study. CDR3s include the opening cysteine and the closing phenylalanine or tryptophan. The D gene is left open where the match is weak. Clone size, where shown, is once, few, many, or a class for clones that have expanded.

D,size,V,J,DNA,CDR3
-,once,TRBV11-3,TRBJ2-7,TGTGCCAGCAGCTTAGTAGGCCGCGGTTTGACAGTGGGTGGCTACGAGCAGTACTTC,CASSLVGRGLTVGGYEQYF
TRBD2,-,TRBV6-5,TRBJ2-5,TGTGCCAGCAGTCCGGACAGCGGGGGAGAGACCCAGTACTTC,CASSPDSGGETQYF
-,-,TRBV28,TRBJ2-7,TGTGCCAGCAGTGGGTTTAGCGGAGGAGCCTACGAGCAGTACTTC,CASSGFSGGAYEQYF
-,-,TRBV11-3,TRBJ2-7,TGTGCCAGCAGCTCCGGACAGTTCTACGAGCAGTACTTC,CASSSGQFYEQYF
-,once,TRBV28,TRBJ1-5,TGTGCCAGCAGTTTGGACTGGTTCACGTGGGGCAATCAGCCCCAGCATTTT,CASSLDWFTWGNQPQHF
TRBD1,few,TRBV2,TRBJ1-2,TGTGCCAGCAGTGATGATGGGACAGCTAACTATGGCTACACCTTC,CASSDDGTANYGYTF
TRBD2,-,TRBV11-3,TRBJ2-1,TGTGCCAGCAGCCTATGGACTAGCCCCGATTATGAGCAGTTCTTC,CASSLWTSPDYEQFF
-,once,TRBV4-3,TRBJ2-3,TGCGCCAGCAGCCAAGACTCTAACAGATACCCAGATACGCAGTATTTT,CASSQDSNRYPDTQYF
TRBD2,-,TRBV4-3,TRBJ2-7,TGCGCCAGCAGCCACGGACTAGCGGGAGGGGCCTACGAGCAGTACTTC,CASSHGLAGGAYEQYF
TRBD1,-,TRBV27,TRBJ2-5,TGTGCCAGCTCGACAGGGTTAGAGACCCAGTACTTC,CASSTGLETQYF